The 9 T cell receptor beta chains presented below share a single source sample, sequenced in a study of T cell changes during pregnancy in multiple sclerosis (dated by TCRdb to between 2018 and 2021). The library came from the immunoSEQ multiplex PCR assay. The table comes from immuneACCESS by way of TCRdb, which keeps in-frame sequences with V and J called. Part of the clones is missing from these tables; in studies checked, under half for an unresolved V gene and the rest for unknown reasons. The sample records nearly 70,000 clones, around 90% of which are singletons. The ten largest account for approximately 1.5% of the sample. The starting material was peripheral blood, obtained in the second trimester of pregnancy. All receptors derive from a female donor in good health, enrolled as a control in a pregnancy study.

This chain links TRBV11-2 with TRBJ1-5; D might be TRBD1 (5 bases). The CDR3 has 13 amino acids. Deletions cut 0 bases from V and 6 bases from J, with 6 bases between. The germline CDR1 and CDR2 sequences are SGHAT and FQNNGV. The DNA of the CDR3 is TGTGCCAGCAGCTTAGATAGGGGTCAGCCCCAGCATTTT. This translates into CASSLDRGQPQHF.

This chain joins TRBV15 and TRBJ1-4; a weak D match, TRBD1 (6 bases). Deletions cut 4 bases from V and 7 bases from J, with 16 bases between. The CDR3 covers 15 residues. CDR1 LNHNV and CDR2 YYDKDF come from the germline V gene (reference sequence). For the CDR3, the DNA is TGTGCCACCAGCACCGATCGGGGGGCCGGTGAAAAACTGTTTTTT. It translates to CATSTDRGAGEKLFF.

V and J are TRBV7-3 and TRBJ2-6; tentative D call: TRBD2 (6 bases). The V gene lost 3 bases and the J gene lost 2 bases, with 8 bases spanning the gap. This CDR3 is built from 15 residues. Germline CDR1 SGHTA, CDR2 FQGTGA. In DNA, the CDR3 is TGTGCCAGCAGCTTGGAGGGCGCTGGGGCCAACGTCCTGACTTTC. Translating it yields CASSLEGAGANVLTF. The whole variable domain, remainder taken from reference TRBV7-3 and TRBJ2-6, is GAGVSQTPSNKVTEKGKYVELRCDPISGHTALYWYRQSLGQGPEFLIYFQGTGAADDSGLPNDRFFAVRPEGSVSTLKIQRTERGDSAVYLCASSLEGAGANVLTFGAGSRLTVL.

The chain combines TRBV18 with TRBJ2-5; TRBD1 is a possible D gene (6 bases). Germline V gene lookup returns CDR1 KGHSH and CDR2 LQKENI. The V gene lost 0 bases and the J gene lost 4 bases, with 9 bases spanning the gap. The CDR3 has 14 amino acids. The CDR3 spells CASSPPTTGETQYF. The CDR3 DNA reads as TGTGCCAGCTCACCACCGACGACAGGAGAGACCCAGTACTTC.

This rearrangement joins TRBV6-6 to TRBJ2-3; D unclear. Trimming stripped 4 bases from V and 6 bases from J, with 11 bases between. CDR3 size: 13 residues. Looked up from germline, CDR1 is MNHNY and CDR2 is SVGAGI (reference sequence). CDR3 sequence (DNA): TGTGCCAGCAGTTCTCCCCACACGGATACGCAGTATTTT. Its protein product is CASSSPHTDTQYF.

The chain links TRBV11-2 to TRBJ2-3; the D is unclear. Trimming left V 3 bases short and J 1 base short, with 8 bases between. Per germline, CDR1 SGHAT and CDR2 FQNNGV. This CDR3 is built from 14 residues. CDR3 region: CASSFVSGTDTQYF. The CDR3 DNA reads as TGTGCCAGCAGCTTTGTCTCGGGCACAGATACGCAGTATTTT. The complete variable domain, with remaining parts taken from reference TRBV11-2 and TRBJ2-3, reads EAGVAQSPRYKIIEKRQSVAFWCNPISGHATLYWYQQILGQGPKLLIQFQNNGVVDDSQLPKDRFSAERLKGVDSTLKIQPAKLEDSAVYLCASSFVSGTDTQYFGPGTRLTVL.

This chain links TRBV19 with TRBJ2-1; 10 bases are a match to TRBD2. Trimming removed 8 bases from V and 5 bases from J; junction bases left unmatched: 9. This CDR3 spans 15 amino acids. Germline CDR1 is LNHDA and CDR2 is SQIVND (reference sequence). CDR3 in amino acids: CASYASGSFNNEQFF. For the CDR3, the DNA is TGTGCCAGTTATGCTAGCGGGAGTTTCAACAATGAGCAGTTCTTC.

The J gene is TRBJ1-2, the V gene TRBV28, with D perhaps matching TRBD1 (5 bases). This CDR3 comprises 13 residues. Germline CDR1 reads MDHEN; CDR2 reads SYDVKM. V shed 3 bases and J shed 5 bases, with 10 bases lying between them. The CDR3 here is CASSLGQGYGYTF. The CDR3 DNA follows: TGTGCCAGCAGTTTGGGTCAGGGTTATGGCTACACCTTC.

The CDR3 nucleotides read TGTGCCAGCAGTGCCCTTGAGCAGTTCTTC. Translation gives CASSALEQFF. The chain combines TRBV2 with TRBJ2-1, with D unclear. CDR1 is SNHLY, CDR2 FYNNEI, per germline. This CDR3 is 10 amino acids long. The germline V and J ends were trimmed by 4 bases and 9 bases, with 4 bases remaining between them.